This T cell receptor beta chain was sequenced during a study of cytomegalovirus exposure and HLA in healthy donors. Across the study: Assignment to the Caucasian-associated ancestry cluster applied to less than 85% of the approximately 400 genotyped donors.

Study conclusions and caveats: Testing in vitro showed a few CMV-associated chains specific for CMV antigens. The later analysis indicated that the majority of CMV-associated TCR beta chains appeared HLA-restricted. The authors assumed roughly uniform sequencing depth across donors for presence/absence analyses.

Concerning this clone: Its antigen is still unknown. Mismatch with germline at one junction end may stem from a read error.

This CDR3 region has 16 residues. Germline CDR1 SEHNR, CDR2 FQNEAQ (reference sequence). The primer mix had 60 Vbeta and 13 Jbeta primers. Produced via immunoSEQ multiplex PCR; TCRdb's table is partial and in-frame only. Of 150,000 to 200,000 clones in the sample, about 90% were seen once. The sequenced sample consisted of PBMCs. V is TRBV7-9 and J is TRBJ2-1; perhaps TRBD1 as D (7 bases). The TCR was taken from a girl under two years old in good health and CMV-seronegative. The CDR3 is CSSSLMAPNRGGEQFF. In DNA form, the CDR3 reads TGTTCCAGCAGCTTAATGGCGCCTAACAGGGGAGGTGAGCAGTTCTTC.